This entry lists 4 T cell receptor beta chains sequenced from one sample in a study of T cells of healthy individuals. TCRdb ran MiXCR on the 5' RACE reads and lists one entry per CDR3 protein. This sample has around 83,000 distinct CDR3 sequences, with roughly 5.1% found just once. The receptors here all came from a female donor in good health.

In its sample, this clonotype was seen many times. The chain couples TRBV5-4 to TRBJ2-2; 16 bases fit TRBD2. The germline gives CDR1 SGHNT, CDR2 YYREEE (reference sequence). V shed 4 bases and J 5 bases; nucleotides not matched to a gene: 2. CDR3 length: 16 residues. This CDR3 reads CASSPGLAGGTGELFF. CDR3 coding DNA: TGTGCCAGCAGCCCGGGACTAGCGGGAGGGACCGGGGAGCTGTTTTTT.

This clonotype was counted many times. V gene TRBV29-1 combines with J gene TRBJ2-2; weak D call: TRBD2 (5 bases). V gave up 0 bases and J gave up 0 bases, with 11 bases separating them. CDR3 length: 16 residues. Germline CDR1 SQVTM, CDR2 ANQGSEA. The CDR3 nucleotides are TGCAGCGTTGAAGATATGAACGGGGCGAACACCGGGGAGCTGTTTTTT. Protein sequence: CSVEDMNGANTGELFF.

In its sample, this clonotype was seen a few times. V gene TRBV28 combines with J gene TRBJ2-7; 9 nucleotides line up with TRBD1. Germline CDR1 MDHEN, CDR2 SYDVKM. V lost 5 bases and J lost 2; bases outside the gene matches: 7. CDR3 size: 15 residues. Written as DNA, the CDR3 is TGTGCCAGCAGTCAGGCCGGGACAGGGACCTACGAGCAGTACTTC. Translating it yields CASSQAGTGTYEQYF.

The gene calls are TRBV6-2 or TRBV6-3 and TRBJ2-4; D is uncertain. Germline V gene lookup returns CDR1 MNHEY and CDR2 SVGEGT. The CDR3 covers 15 residues. V shed 7 bases and J shed 0 bases, with 13 bases lying between them. The CDR3 DNA reads TGTGCCAGCAATTGGGCTCATCAAGCCAAAAACATTCAGTACTTC. This sequence encodes CASNWAHQAKNIQYF.